This T cell receptor beta chain was documented in a study (dated by TCRdb to the mid-2010s). Regarding the complete study: The study examined whether tumor-infiltrating Tregs in breast cancer are drawn from blood Tregs or arise in situ by conversion from other CD4+ T cell subsets.

The memory CD4+ T cell population was isolated based on a CD4+CD45RO+CD25- phenotype. Tregs, naive and memory CD4+ T cells from tumor, blood and ipsilateral draining lymph nodes of a handful of breast cancer patients underwent full-length TCR alpha and beta sequencing. Tumor tissue and lymph nodes from ipsilateral axillary dissection were perfused with PBS, minced and digested with collagenase I and hyaluronidase. Mononuclear cells from lymph nodes or 50 to 60 ml of peripheral blood were isolated by Ficoll density gradient centrifugation. Sorted cell populations were confirmed by FACS to exceed 90% purity. A remark on this clonotype: The specificity of this receptor is unknown. No much larger clone is present one base from it, and per-base qualities are unavailable.

Full-length TCR variable regions were amplified by 5' RACE PCR using constant-region reverse primers, and then by semi-nested PCR using Nested Universal Primer A. Using the ReliaPrep RNA Cell Miniprep System, total RNA was extracted, and the SMARTer RACE 5'/3' Kit was then used to reverse transcribe the RNA into 5'RACE-ready cDNA. Multiplex adaptors were used to barcode full-length TCR alpha and beta libraries, and the barcoded libraries were sequenced on an Illumina MiSeq. In the authors' own workflow: For each of nine subset-tissue groups, sequencing data from the five patients were pooled, and the groups were then compared using unsupervised clustering of TCR gene usage. The Morisita-Horn index was used to calculate repertoire similarity, with shared sequences weighted according to their contribution to each repertoire. TCRdb reanalyzed the raw reads on its own, using fastp at Q25 for trimming and MiXCR for clone calling, and kept in-frame beta chains. CDR3 protein sequences are deduplicated, and each keeps its most common genes and DNA. TCRdb's processing, not the authors' own work, is the source of the V and J calls. The sample table contains about 43,000 distinct CDR3 sequences; only one count was recorded for over 25% of them. The top ten clones comprise around 3.5% of the sample.

The junction shows trimming of 3 bases on V and 3 bases on J, plus 2 bases between the germline ends. From the cysteine through the phenylalanine, the CDR3 covers 12 amino acids. Only the CDR3 DNA is retained, 36 bases long and in frame from the first base. CDR1 SGHTA and CDR2 FQGTGA are derived from the germline V gene. On the study overall, not on this receptor specifically: The greatest overlap of tumor-infiltrating Treg TCR alpha and beta sequences was with tumor naive CD4+ T cells, followed next by blood naive CD4+ T cells. Rather than covering whole repertoires, validation in the larger cohort was restricted to a single TCR beta V-J rearrangement. In terms of TCR gene usage, tumor memory CD4+ T cells clustered together with blood and lymph node memory CD4+ cells, as well as with lymph node naive CD4+ cells.

Recombination connected TRBV7-3 to TRBJ2-2; the D gene remains uncertain. Source material: memory CD4+ T cells sorted from a lymph node. In the paper's terms, the cell subset or site label means: memory CD4+ T cells, CD4+CD45RO+CD25-. The TCR sequence derives from a female donor with breast cancer. The DNA sequence is given as TGTGCCAGCAGCTTCTACACCGGGGAGCTGTTTTTT. Translated, this is CASSFYTGELFF.